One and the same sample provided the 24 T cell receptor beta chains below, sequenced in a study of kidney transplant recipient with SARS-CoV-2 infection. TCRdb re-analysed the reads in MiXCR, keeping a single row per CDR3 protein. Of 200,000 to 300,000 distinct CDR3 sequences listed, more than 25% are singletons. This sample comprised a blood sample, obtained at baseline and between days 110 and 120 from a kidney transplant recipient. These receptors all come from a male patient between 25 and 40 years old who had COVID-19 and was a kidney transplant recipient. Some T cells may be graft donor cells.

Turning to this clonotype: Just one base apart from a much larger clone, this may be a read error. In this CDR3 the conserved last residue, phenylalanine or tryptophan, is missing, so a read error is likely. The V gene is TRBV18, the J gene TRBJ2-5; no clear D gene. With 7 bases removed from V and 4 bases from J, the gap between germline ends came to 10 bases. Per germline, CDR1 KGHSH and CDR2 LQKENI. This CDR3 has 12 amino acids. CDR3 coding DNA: TGTGCCAGCTTCTCCGGACCAGAGACCCAGTACCTC. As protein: CASFSGPETQYL.

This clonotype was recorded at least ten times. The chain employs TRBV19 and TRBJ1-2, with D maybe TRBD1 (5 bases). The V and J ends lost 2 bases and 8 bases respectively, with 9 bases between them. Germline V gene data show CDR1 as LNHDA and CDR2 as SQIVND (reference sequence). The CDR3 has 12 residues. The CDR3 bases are TGTGCCAGTAGTATATGGGGGAGCGGCTACACCTTC. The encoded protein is CASSIWGSGYTF.

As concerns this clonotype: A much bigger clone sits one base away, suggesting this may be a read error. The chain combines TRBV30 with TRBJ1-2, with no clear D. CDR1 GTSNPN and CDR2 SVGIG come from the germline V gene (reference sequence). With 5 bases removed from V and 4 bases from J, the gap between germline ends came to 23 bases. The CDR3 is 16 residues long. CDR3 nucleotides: TGTGCCTGGGTGGTTGCGCGTTATAGAAAGACCTATGGCTACACCTTC. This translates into CAWVVARYRKTYGYTF.

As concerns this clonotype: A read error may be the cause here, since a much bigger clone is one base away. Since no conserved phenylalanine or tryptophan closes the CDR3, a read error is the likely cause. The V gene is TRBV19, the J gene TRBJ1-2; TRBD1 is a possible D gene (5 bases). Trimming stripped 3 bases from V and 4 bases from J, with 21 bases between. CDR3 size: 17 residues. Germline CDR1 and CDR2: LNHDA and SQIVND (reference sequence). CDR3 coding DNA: TGTGCCAGTAGTATTCATTGGACAAATCGAAAGACCTATGGCTACACCCTC. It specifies CASSIHWTNRKTYGYTL.

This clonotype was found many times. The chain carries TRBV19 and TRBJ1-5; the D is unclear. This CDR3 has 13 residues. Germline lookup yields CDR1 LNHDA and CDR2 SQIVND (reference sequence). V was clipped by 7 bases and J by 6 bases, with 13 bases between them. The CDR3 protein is CASTSLQGQPQHF. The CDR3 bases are TGTGCCAGTACCTCCCTCCAAGGTCAGCCCCAGCATTTT.

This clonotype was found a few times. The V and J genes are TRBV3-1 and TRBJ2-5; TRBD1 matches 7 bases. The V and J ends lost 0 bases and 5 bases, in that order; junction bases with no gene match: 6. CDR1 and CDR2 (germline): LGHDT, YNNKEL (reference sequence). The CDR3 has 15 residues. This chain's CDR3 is CASSQDRGFRETQYF. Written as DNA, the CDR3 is TGTGCCAGCAGCCAAGACAGGGGGTTCCGCGAGACCCAGTACTTC.

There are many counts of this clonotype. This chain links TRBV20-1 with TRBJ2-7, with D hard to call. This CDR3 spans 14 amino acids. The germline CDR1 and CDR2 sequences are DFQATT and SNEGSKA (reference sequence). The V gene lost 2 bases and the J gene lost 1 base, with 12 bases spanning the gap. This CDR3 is CSARKQSLSYEQYF. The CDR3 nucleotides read TGCAGTGCTAGAAAACAGTCTTTATCCTACGAGCAGTACTTC.

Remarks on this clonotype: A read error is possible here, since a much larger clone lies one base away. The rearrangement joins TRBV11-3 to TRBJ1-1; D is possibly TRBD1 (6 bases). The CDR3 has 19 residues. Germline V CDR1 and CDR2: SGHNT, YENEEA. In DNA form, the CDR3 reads TGTGTCAGCAGCTTCCTCACGTCGGGGGGCTGGGGACTATACACTGAAGCTTTCTTT. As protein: CVSSFLTSGGWGLYTEAFF.

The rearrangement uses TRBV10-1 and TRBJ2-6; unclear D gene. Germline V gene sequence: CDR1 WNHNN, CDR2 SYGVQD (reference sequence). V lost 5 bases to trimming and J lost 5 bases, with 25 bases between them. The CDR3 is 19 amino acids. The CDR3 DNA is TGCGCCAGCAGTTTCCGTGAAAAGATCGCACAAAGTCGGGCCAACGTCCTGACTTTC. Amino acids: CASSFREKIAQSRANVLTF.

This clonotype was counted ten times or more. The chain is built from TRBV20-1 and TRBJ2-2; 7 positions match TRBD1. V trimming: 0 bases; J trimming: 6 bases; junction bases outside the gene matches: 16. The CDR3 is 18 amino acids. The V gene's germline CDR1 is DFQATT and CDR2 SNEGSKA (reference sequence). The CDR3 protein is CSARDPRPTGSPAGELFF. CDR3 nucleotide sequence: TGCAGTGCTAGAGATCCAAGGCCGACAGGGAGTCCAGCCGGGGAGCTGTTTTTT.

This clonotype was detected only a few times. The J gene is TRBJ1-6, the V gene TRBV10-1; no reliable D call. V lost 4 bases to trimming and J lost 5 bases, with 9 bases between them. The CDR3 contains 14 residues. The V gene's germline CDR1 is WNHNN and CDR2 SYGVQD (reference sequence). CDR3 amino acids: CASSGGGNNSPLHF. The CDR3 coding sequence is TGCGCCAGCAGTGGTGGTGGGAATAATTCACCCCTCCACTTT.

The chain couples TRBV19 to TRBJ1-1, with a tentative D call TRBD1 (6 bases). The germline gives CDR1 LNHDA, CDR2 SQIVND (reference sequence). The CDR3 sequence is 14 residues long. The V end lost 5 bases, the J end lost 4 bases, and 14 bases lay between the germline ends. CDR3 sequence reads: CASSPRGVSTEAFF. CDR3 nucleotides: TGTGCCAGTAGTCCCAGGGGTGTGAGCACTGAAGCTTTCTTT.

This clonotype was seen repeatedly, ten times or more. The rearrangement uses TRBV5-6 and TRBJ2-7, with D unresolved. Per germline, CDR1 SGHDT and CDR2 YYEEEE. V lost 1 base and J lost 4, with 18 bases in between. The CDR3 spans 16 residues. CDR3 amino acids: CASSLSGRTRLYEQYF. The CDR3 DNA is TGTGCCAGCAGCTTGTCCGGGCGCACCCGCCTTTACGAGCAGTACTTC.

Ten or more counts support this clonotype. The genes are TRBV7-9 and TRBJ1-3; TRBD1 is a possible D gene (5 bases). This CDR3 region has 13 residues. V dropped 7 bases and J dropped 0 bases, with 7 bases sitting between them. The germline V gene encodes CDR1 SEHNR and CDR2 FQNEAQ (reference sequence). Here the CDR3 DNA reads TGTGCCAGCACAGGGAGCTCTGGAAACACCATATATTTT. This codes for CASTGSSGNTIYF.

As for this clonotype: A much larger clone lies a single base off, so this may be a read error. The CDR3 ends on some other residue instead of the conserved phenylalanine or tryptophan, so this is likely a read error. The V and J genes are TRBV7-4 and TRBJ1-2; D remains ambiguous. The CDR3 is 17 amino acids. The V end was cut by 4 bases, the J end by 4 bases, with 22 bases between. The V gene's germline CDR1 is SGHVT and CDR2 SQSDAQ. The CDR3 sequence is CASSYEHSARKTYGYTS. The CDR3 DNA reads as TGTGCCAGCAGCTACGAGCATTCAGCTCGAAAGACCTATGGCTACACCTCC.

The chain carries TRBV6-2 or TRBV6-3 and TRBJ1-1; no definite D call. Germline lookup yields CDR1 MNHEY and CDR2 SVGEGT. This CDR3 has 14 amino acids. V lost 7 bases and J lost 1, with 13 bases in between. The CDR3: CASIVRRWNTEAFF. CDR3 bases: TGTGCCAGCATAGTGCGCCGTTGGAACACTGAAGCTTTCTTT.

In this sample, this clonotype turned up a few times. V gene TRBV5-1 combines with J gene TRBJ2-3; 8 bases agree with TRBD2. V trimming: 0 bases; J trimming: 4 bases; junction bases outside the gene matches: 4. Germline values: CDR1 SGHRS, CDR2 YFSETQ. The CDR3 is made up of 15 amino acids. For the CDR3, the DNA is TGCGCCAGCAGCTTGGACGGGGGGGCCGCAGATACGCAGTATTTT. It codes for CASSLDGGAADTQYF. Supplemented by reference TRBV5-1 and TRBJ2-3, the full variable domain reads KAGVTQTPRYLIKTRGQQVTLSCSPISGHRSVSWYQQTPGQGLQFLFEYFSETQRNKGNFPGRFSGRQFSNSRSEMNVSTLELGDSALYLCASSLDGGAADTQYFGPGTRLTVL.

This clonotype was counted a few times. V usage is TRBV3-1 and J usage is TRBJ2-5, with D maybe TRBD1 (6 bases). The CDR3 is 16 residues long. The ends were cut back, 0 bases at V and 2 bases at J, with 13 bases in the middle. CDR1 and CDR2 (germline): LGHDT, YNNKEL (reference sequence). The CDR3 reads CASSQERGGLQETQYF. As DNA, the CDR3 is TGTGCCAGCAGCCAAGAAAGAGGGGGTCTGCAAGAGACCCAGTACTTC.

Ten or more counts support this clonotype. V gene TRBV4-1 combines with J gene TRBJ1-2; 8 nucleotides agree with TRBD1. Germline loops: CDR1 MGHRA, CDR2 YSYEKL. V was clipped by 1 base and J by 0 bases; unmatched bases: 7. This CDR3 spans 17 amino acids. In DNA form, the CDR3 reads TGCGCCAGCAGCCAAGGGGCGGGACAGGTAGCTAACTATGGCTACACCTTC. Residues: CASSQGAGQVANYGYTF.

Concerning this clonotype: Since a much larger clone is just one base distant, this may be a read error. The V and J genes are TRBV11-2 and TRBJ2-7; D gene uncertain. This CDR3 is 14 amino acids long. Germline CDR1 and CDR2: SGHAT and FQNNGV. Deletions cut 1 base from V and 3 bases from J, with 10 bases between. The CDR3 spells CASSLGARSYEQYF. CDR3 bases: TGTGCCAGCAGCTTAGGAGCGAGAAGCTACGAGCAGTACTTC.

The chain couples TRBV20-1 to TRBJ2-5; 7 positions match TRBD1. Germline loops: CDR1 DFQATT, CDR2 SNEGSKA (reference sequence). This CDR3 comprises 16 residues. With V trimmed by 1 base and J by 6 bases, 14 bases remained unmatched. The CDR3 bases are TGCAGTGCTAGAGGGCGGACCGGGACAGATGGGAAGACCCAGTACTTC. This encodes CSARGRTGTDGKTQYF.

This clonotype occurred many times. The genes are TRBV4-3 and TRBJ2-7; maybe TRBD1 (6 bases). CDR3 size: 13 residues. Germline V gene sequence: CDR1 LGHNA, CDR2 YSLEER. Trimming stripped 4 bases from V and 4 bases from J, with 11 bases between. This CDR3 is CASSLTQGYEQYF. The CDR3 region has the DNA TGCGCCAGCAGCCTGACACAGGGATACGAGCAGTACTTC.

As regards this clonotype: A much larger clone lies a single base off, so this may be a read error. The CDR3 here is CAGSKPKFTRKTYGYTF. DNA for the CDR3: TGTGCCGGCAGCAAACCAAAGTTTACCCGAAAGACCTATGGCTACACCTTC. The chain joins TRBV7-8 to TRBJ1-2; D is unresolved. Germline CDR1 reads SGHVS; CDR2 reads FQNEAQ. The CDR3 has 17 amino acids.

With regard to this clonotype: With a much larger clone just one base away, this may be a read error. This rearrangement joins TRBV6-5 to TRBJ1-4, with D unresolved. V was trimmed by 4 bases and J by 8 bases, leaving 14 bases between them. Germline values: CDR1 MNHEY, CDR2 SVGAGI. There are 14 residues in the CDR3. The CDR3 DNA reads TGTGCCAGCAGTTCGGGCAGGTCGGGCGAAAAACTGTTTTTT. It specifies CASSSGRSGEKLFF.